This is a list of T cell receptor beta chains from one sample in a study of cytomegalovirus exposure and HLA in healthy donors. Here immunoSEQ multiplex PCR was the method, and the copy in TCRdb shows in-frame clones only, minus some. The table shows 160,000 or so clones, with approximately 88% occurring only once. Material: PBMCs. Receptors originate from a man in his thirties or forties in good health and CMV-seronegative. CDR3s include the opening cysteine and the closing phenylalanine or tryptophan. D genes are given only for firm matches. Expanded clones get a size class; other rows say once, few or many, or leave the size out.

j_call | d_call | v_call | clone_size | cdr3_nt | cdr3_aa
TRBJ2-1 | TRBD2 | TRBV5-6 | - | TGTGCCAGCACCTCCGCCACTAGCGGGAGAAGTGAGCAGTTCTTC | CASTSATSGRSEQFF
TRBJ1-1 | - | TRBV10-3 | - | TGTGCCATCACCCAGGGAACCTACACTGAAGCTTTCTTT | CAITQGTYTEAFF
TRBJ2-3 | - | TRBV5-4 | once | TGTGCCAGCAGCTTGTCGGGTAGCACAGATACGCAGTATTTT | CASSLSGSTDTQYF
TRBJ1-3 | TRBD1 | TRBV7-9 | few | TGTGCCAGCAGCTCGACAGGGGGCGAACGAAGAAACACCATATATTTT | CASSSTGGERRNTIYF
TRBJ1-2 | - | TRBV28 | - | TGTGCCAGCAGTTCGAGGTCCTACACCTTC | CASSSRSYTF
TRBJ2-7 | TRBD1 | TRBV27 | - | TGTGCCAGCACCCCGTTAGGGGACAGGCCGTACGAGCAGTACTTC | CASTPLGDRPYEQYF
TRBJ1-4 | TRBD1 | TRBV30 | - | TGTGCCTGGAGTAACCCTCCGGGACAGGGAGGAGAAAAACTGTTTTTT | CAWSNPPGQGGEKLFF
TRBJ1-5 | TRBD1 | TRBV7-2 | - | TGTGCCAGCAGCCCCCAGGGGGGTCAGCCCCAGCATTTT | CASSPQGGQPQHF
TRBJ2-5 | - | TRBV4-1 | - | TGCGCCAGCAGCCAAGGGCCCAGCGGGGAGACCCAGTACTTC | CASSQGPSGETQYF
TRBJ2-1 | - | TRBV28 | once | TGTGCCAGCAGTTCCCTCGATAGCTCCTACAATGAGCAGTTCTTC | CASSSLDSSYNEQFF
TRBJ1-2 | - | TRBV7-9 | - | TGTGCCAGCAGCTTAGATGAGTACAGACTAACCTATGGCTACACCTTC | CASSLDEYRLTYGYTF
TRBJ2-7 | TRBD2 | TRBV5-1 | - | TGCGCCAGCAGCCCGACTAGCGGCAGCTCCTACGAGCAGTACTTC | CASSPTSGSSYEQYF
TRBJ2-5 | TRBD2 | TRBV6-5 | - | TGTGCCAGCAGTCCACTAGCGGGAGAATGGGAGACCCAGTACTTC | CASSPLAGEWETQYF
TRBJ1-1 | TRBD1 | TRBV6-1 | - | TGTGCCAGCACGACAGGGGCGAACACTGAAGCTTTCTTT | CASTTGANTEAFF
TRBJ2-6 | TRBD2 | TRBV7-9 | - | TGTGCCAGCAGCCTTCCCCCGGGACTAGCCAACTCTGGGGCCAACGTCCTGACTTTC | CASSLPPGLANSGANVLTF
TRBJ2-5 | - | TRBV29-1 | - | TGCAGCGTAATGACACCGGGGGAGACCCAGTACTTC | CSVMTPGETQYF
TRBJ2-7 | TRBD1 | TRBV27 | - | TGTGCCAGCAGTCCCGGACAGGGCTACGAGCAGTACTTC | CASSPGQGYEQYF
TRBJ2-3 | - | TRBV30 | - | TGTGCCTGGACCCCCGACTTTACAGATACGCAGTATTTT | CAWTPDFTDTQYF
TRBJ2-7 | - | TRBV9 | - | TGTGCCAGCAGCCCCGGGGTGCCCCTCGAGCAGTACTTC | CASSPGVPLEQYF
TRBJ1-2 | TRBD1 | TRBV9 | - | TGTGCCAGCAGCGGGGGACAGGGAGGTGGGGGCTACACCTTC | CASSGGQGGGGYTF
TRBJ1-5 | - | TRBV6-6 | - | TGTGCCAGCAGTTACCCAGGGGTCAATCAGCCCCAGCATTTT | CASSYPGVNQPQHF
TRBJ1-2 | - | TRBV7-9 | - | TGTTCCAGCAGCTTAATTGGGGGGGCTCTTTCCTATGGCTACACCTTC | CSSSLIGGALSYGYTF
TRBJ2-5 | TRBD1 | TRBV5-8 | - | TGTGCCAGCAGTCAGGGGGCAGAGGGAGAAGAGACCCAGTACTTC | CASSQGAEGEETQYF
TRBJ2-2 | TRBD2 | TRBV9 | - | TGTGCCAGCAGCGTAGCGGGGGGGTCAGGGACCGGGGAGCTGTTTTTT | CASSVAGGSGTGELFF
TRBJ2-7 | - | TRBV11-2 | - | TGTGCCAGCAGCATTCAGGCAGGGGACTACGAGCAGTACTTC | CASSIQAGDYEQYF
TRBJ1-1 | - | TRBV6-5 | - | TGTGCCAGCAGTTACGGAGGGGCCGAAGCTTTCTTT | CASSYGGAEAFF
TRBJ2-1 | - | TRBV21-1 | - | TGTGCCAGCAGCAAAGCCGAGATTAGCGGCCCCCCTCACAATGAGCAGTTCTTC | CASSKAEISGPPHNEQFF
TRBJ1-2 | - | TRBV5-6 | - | TGTGCCAGCAGCGGATCCGCCAGGGGCGTCTATGGCTACACCTTC | CASSGSARGVYGYTF
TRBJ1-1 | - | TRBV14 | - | TGTGCCAGCAGCCAAGACAGAAGGGGTTTGAACACTGAAGCTTTCTTT | CASSQDRRGLNTEAFF
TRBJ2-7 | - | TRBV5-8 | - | TGTGCCAGCACCCTGCTCGACAGGTCAAACGAGCAGTACTTC | CASTLLDRSNEQYF
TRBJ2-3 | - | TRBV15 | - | TGTGCCACGCGAGAATTCACAGATACGCAGTATTTT | CATREFTDTQYF
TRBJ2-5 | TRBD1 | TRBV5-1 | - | TGCGCCAGCAGCTTGGCCGGGACAGGGGGAGAGACCCAGTACTTC | CASSLAGTGGETQYF
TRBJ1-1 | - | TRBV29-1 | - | TGCAGCGTTGACCTGTTCCCCGTTGGCCCTGAAGCTTTCTTT | CSVDLFPVGPEAFF
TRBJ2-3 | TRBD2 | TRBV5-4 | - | TGTGCCAGCAGTAACGACGGTAGTAGCGGGAAGGCTACGCAGTATTTT | CASSNDGSSGKATQYF
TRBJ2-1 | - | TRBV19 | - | TGTGCCAGTAGTATACGTAGGGGCCCAGGAATCAATGAGCAGTTCTTC | CASSIRRGPGINEQFF
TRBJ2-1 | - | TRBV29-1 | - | TGCAGCGTTGCGGGGTTCGACAATGAGCAGTTCTTC | CSVAGFDNEQFF
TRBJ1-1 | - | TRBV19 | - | TGTGCCAGTAGTACCAAGGGGTCTGGCACTGAAGCTTTCTTT | CASSTKGSGTEAFF
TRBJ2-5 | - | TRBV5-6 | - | TGTGCCAGCAGCGCCGAGTTGTCCAGCGGCAGGGGTGAGACCCAGTACTTC | CASSAELSSGRGETQYF
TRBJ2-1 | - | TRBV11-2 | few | TGTGCCAGCAGCCCCAACGTGGGAGGCCCCGGGTACAATGAGCAGTTCTTC | CASSPNVGGPGYNEQFF
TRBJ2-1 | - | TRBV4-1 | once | TGCGCCAGCAGCCAACAGGTAGGAGGGTGCAATGAGCAGTTCTTC | CASSQQVGGCNEQFF
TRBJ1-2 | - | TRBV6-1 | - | TGTGCCAGCAAAGCGACGGGTAGCTATGGCTACACCTTC | CASKATGSYGYTF
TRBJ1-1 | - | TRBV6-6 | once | TGTGCCAGCAGCCCTGGAGACACTGAAGCTTTCTTT | CASSPGDTEAFF
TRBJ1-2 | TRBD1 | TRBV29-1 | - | TGCAGCGTTGTCAAGGGGGCGAAAGGAAACTATGGCTACACCTTC | CSVVKGAKGNYGYTF
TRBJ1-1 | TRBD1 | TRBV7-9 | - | TGTGCCAGCAGCTTGCCAGGGGGCGCGGCTTTCTTT | CASSLPGGAAFF
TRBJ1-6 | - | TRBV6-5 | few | TGTGCCAGCAGAAAAACAGATTCACCCCTCCACTTT | CASRKTDSPLHF
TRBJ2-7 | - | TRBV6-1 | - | TGTGCCAGCAGTGAAGGCGGGCCAGGCTACGAGCAGTACTTC | CASSEGGPGYEQYF
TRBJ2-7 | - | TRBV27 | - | TGTGCCAGCAGAACGACAGACTCCTACGAGCAGTACTTC | CASRTTDSYEQYF
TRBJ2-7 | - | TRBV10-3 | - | TGTGCCATCAGAGACGAGACAGGCGGCGAGCAGTACTTC | CAIRDETGGEQYF
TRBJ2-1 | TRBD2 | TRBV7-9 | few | TGTGCCAGCAGCCCGGGCCCCTTTTCGATACTAGCGGGTTACAATGAGCAGTTCTTC | CASSPGPFSILAGYNEQFF
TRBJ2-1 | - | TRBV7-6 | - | TGTGCCAGCAGCTCCCAGGGGGGACACGGTGAGCAGTTCTTC | CASSSQGGHGEQFF
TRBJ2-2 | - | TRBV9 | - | TGTGCCAGCAGCGTAGCCCCGGGCACGGGAAGGGTCGGGGAGCTGTTTTTT | CASSVAPGTGRVGELFF
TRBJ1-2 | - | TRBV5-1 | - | TGCGCCAGCAGCTTGGTTCCAGGGGACTATGGCTACACCTTC | CASSLVPGDYGYTF
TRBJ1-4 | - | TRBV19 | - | TGTGCCAGTAGTATAGGTTCCGGGGGGCGGTATGAAAAACTGTTTTTT | CASSIGSGGRYEKLFF
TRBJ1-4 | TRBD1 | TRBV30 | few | TGTGCCTGGAGTACGTCGACAGGGCTGGGTGAAAAACTGTTTTTT | CAWSTSTGLGEKLFF
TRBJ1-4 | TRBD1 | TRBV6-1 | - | TGTGCCAGCAGTGTAGAAACTCAGGGGGTGTCTAATGAAAAACTGTTTTTT | CASSVETQGVSNEKLFF